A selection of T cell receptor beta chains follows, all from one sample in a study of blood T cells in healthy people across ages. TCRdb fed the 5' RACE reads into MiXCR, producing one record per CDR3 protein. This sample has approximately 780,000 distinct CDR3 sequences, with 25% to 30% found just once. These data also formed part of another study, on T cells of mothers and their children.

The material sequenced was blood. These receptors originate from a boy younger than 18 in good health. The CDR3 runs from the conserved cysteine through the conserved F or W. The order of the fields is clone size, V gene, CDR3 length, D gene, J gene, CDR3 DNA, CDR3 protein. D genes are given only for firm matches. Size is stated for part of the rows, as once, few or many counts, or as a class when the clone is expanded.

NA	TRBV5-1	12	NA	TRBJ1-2	TGCGCCAGCAGCGACAGCCCCTATGGCTACACCTTC	CASSDSPYGYTF
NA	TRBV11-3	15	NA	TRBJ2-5	TGTGCCAGCAGCATCGACCGGGACACCGCCGAGACCCAGTACTTC	CASSIDRDTAETQYF
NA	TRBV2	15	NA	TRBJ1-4	TGTGCCAGCAGTGAAGCGCAAGGGGCGAGTGAAAAACTGTTTTTT	CASSEAQGASEKLFF
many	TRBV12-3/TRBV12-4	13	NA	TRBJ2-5	TGTGCCAGCAGCGCTGGAGGACCAGAGACCCAGTACTTC	CASSAGGPETQYF
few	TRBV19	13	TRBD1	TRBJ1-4	TGTGCCAGTAGTAGGGACAGGGTTGAAAAACTGTTTTTT	CASSRDRVEKLFF
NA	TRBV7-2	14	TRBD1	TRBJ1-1	TGTGCCAGCAGCTTAGGGCGGACAGGGACTGAAGCTTTCTTT	CASSLGRTGTEAFF
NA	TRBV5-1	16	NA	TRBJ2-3	TGCGCCAGCAGCTTCCGGACGGACGGTTCCACAGATACGCAGTATTTT	CASSFRTDGSTDTQYF
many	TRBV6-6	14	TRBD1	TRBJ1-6	TGTGCCAGCAGCACCGGGACAGGGAATTCACCCCTCCACTTT	CASSTGTGNSPLHF
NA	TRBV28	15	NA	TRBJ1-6	TGTGCCAGCAGATCTACCGGACTAGGGGGTTCACCCCTCCACTTT	CASRSTGLGGSPLHF
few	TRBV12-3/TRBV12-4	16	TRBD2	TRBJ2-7	TGTGCCAGCAGTTTAGGGGGCGGGGGGCGGTCCAACGAGCAGTACTTC	CASSLGGGGRSNEQYF
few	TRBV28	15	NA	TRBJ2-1	TGTGCCAGCAGTTTGCTCATAGCGGCCCACAATGAGCAGTTCTTC	CASSLLIAAHNEQFF
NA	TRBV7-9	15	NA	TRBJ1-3	TGTGCCAGCAGCTTAAGAACAGGGACCCAAAACACCATATATTTT	CASSLRTGTQNTIYF
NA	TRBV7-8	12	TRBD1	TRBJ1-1	TGTGCCAGCAGCTTGCGGACAGGGAGGGCTTTCTTT	CASSLRTGRAFF
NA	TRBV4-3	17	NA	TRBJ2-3	TGCGCCAGCAGCCAAGAAGGTTCCGGACTACACACAGATACGCAGTATTTT	CASSQEGSGLHTDTQYF
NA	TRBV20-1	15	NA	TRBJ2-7	TGCAGTGCTAACCGGGGCACAGGGTTCTTGAACGAGCAGTACTTC	CSANRGTGFLNEQYF
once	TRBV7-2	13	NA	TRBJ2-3	TGTGCCAGCAGCTTACCAGGGCCAGATACGCAGTATTTT	CASSLPGPDTQYF
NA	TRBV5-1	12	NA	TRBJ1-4	TGCGCCAGCAGAGGGGAGGTTGAAAAACTGTTTTTT	CASRGEVEKLFF
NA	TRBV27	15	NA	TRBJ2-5	TGTGCCAGCAGCCCAAGGGGGGCGCGTGGAGAGACCCAGTACTTC	CASSPRGARGETQYF
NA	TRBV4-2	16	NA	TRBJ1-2	TGTGCCAGCAGCCCCCTCTACTGGCAGGGTGGCTATGGCTACACCTTC	CASSPLYWQGGYGYTF
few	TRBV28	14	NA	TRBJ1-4	TGTGCCAGCAGTTCCCCGACCACGGGGGAAAAACTGTTTTTT	CASSSPTTGEKLFF
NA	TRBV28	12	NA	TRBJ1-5	TGTGCCAGCAGTACCCGGTATCAGCCCCAGCATTTT	CASSTRYQPQHF
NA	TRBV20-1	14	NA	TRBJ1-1	TGCAGTGCTAGATTAAACTTTCCCATCCCCGGAGCTTTCTTT	CSARLNFPIPGAFF
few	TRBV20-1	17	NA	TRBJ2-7	TGCAGTGCTAGTCCCCGGGGGTTCTTTAGTCCCGCGTACGAGCAGTACTTC	CSASPRGFFSPAYEQYF
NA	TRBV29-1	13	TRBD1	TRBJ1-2	TGCAGCGCCGTGGACAGGAACTATTATGGCTACACCTTC	CSAVDRNYYGYTF
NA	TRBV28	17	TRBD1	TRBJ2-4	TGTGCCAGCAGCCCCTACCCAGGGGGCGCGAGCAAAAACATTCAGTACTTC	CASSPYPGGASKNIQYF
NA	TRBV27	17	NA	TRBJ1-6	TGTGCCAGCAGCTTCGGGGGGGAGATGCCCTATAATTCACCCCTCCACTTT	CASSFGGEMPYNSPLHF
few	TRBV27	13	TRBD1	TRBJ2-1	TGTGCCAGCAGTTTGGACAGGGCAAATGAGCAGTTCTTC	CASSLDRANEQFF